What follows describes a single T cell receptor (beta chain). Its cognate antigen is unknown. This record comes from a study of shared clonotypes between healthy human individuals. The protocol was immunoSEQ multiplex PCR, while the TCRdb copy is restricted to in-frame clones and leaves out a portion. The sample carries about 380,000 clones, around 96% recorded once. Trimming removed 6 bases at V and 2 bases at J, with 20 bases between. The CDR3 runs 17 residues. Germline V CDR1 and CDR2: ENHRY, SYGVKD. Study-wide results and caveats: Tissue TCR repertoires likely differ from these blood-only repertoires.

The chain couples TRBV10-3 to TRBJ2-1; maybe TRBD2 (10 bases). The specimen was memory CD8+ T cells sorted from blood. Subset described: CD45RO+ cells pooled with CCR7-negative TemRA cells. This TCR came from a young man in good health. The CDR3, as DNA: TGTGCCATCAGGACAGGGGGTAGCGGGAGGACCTACAATGAGCAGTTCTTC. Translation gives CAIRTGGSGRTYNEQFF.